One sample yielded the 13 T cell receptor beta chains listed below, sequenced in a study of shared clonotypes between healthy human individuals. The table came from immunoSEQ multiplex PCR; TCRdb's copy has only in-frame clones and leaves some out. The data contain 2,100,000 or so clones, under 97% of them singletons. The sample comprised naive CD4+ T cells sorted from blood. Subset: CD45RA+ positively selected. The receptors were gathered from a man aged 18 to 29 in good health.

The chain recombines TRBV29-1 with TRBJ2-1; a weak D match, TRBD2 (5 bases). This CDR3 comprises 10 residues. Per germline, CDR1 SQVTM and CDR2 ANQGSEA. The V gene lost 6 bases and the J gene lost 12 bases, with 12 bases spanning the gap. Here the CDR3 DNA reads TGCAGCGTAGGTCCTGAGGGGCAGTTCTTC. It is translated as CSVGPEGQFF.

Regarding this clone: Distinct nucleotide sequences in the sample also encode this CDR3. The chain carries TRBV28 and TRBJ1-2; TRBD1 is a possible D gene (6 bases). CDR3 length: 13 amino acids. V lost 2 bases to trimming and J lost 5 bases, with 9 bases between them. CDR1 MDHEN and CDR2 SYDVKM come from the germline V gene. CDR3 DNA: TGTGCCAGCAGTTTACAGGGGAGGTATGGCTACACCTTC. It yields the protein CASSLQGRYGYTF.

The V gene is TRBV5-4, the J gene TRBJ2-2; D is possibly TRBD1 (5 bases). Trimming shortened V by 4 bases and J by 5 bases, and 9 bases separated the two germline ends. This CDR3 region has 13 residues. Germline lookup yields CDR1 SGHNT and CDR2 YYREEE (reference sequence). The CDR3 DNA reads TGTGCCAGCAGCGGAAGGGGAACCGGGGAGCTGTTTTTT. This gives the protein CASSGRGTGELFF.

The chain carries TRBV7-9 and TRBJ2-4; no clear D gene. The germline V gene encodes CDR1 SEHNR and CDR2 FQNEAQ (reference sequence). CDR3 length: 16 amino acids. V gave up 5 bases and J gave up 0 bases, with 14 bases separating them. The CDR3 sequence: CASSPTADLAKNIQYF. CDR3 nucleotides: TGTGCCAGCAGCCCGACTGCGGATCTAGCCAAAAACATTCAGTACTTC. The complete variable domain, with remaining parts taken from reference TRBV7-9 and TRBJ2-4, reads DTGVSQNPRHKITKRGQNVTFRCDPISEHNRLYWYRQTLGQGPEFLTYFQNEAQLEKSRLLSDRFSAERPKGSFSTLEIQRTEQGDSAMYLCASSPTADLAKNIQYFGAGTRLSVL.

The rearrangement links TRBV7-2 to TRBJ2-2; 7 bases line up with TRBD1. V trimming: 4 bases; J trimming: 6 bases; junction bases outside the gene matches: 8. Germline V lookup: CDR1 SGHTA, CDR2 FQGNSA. The CDR3 has 15 amino acids. CDR3 in amino acids: CASSSIGGFAGELFF. The CDR3 nucleotides read TGTGCCAGCAGCTCTATAGGGGGCTTCGCCGGGGAGCTGTTTTTT.

The chain has TRBV30 and TRBJ1-2; 11 positions match TRBD1. The CDR3 runs to 17 residues. CDR1 and CDR2 (germline): GTSNPN, SVGIG (reference sequence). Trimming removed 2 bases from V and 7 bases from J; junction bases left unmatched: 15. CDR3 DNA: TGTGCCTGGAGTCCACCGGGACAGGGGGGATTGTATGGTGGCTACACCTTC. Translated: CAWSPPGQGGLYGGYTF. The full variable domain, with the rest looked up from reference TRBV30 and TRBJ1-2, is SQTIHQWPATLVQPVGSPLSLECTVEGTSNPNLYWYRQAAGRGLQLLFYSVGIGQISSEVPQNLSASRPQDRQFILSSKKLLLSDSGFYLCAWSPPGQGGLYGGYTFGSGTRLTVV.

The chain links TRBV19 to TRBJ2-7, with 7 bases lining up with TRBD1. Per the germline V gene, CDR1 is LNHDA and CDR2 is SQIVND (reference sequence). This CDR3 region has 15 residues. V gave up 4 bases and J gave up 3 bases; unmatched junction bases: 9. Here the CDR3 DNA reads TGTGCCAGTAGTAACTCGTGGGACAGACGCTACGAGCAGTACTTC. Its protein product is CASSNSWDRRYEQYF.

The chain recombines TRBV5-1 with TRBJ1-2; 7 nucleotides line up with TRBD1. The germline V gene encodes CDR1 SGHRS and CDR2 YFSETQ. With 2 bases clipped from V and 8 bases from J, the junction kept 6 bases outside the gene matches. CDR3 size: 13 residues. The CDR3 spells CASSLAGGIGYTF. In DNA, the CDR3 is TGCGCCAGCAGCTTAGCAGGGGGTATAGGCTACACCTTC.

The chain has TRBV5-1 and TRBJ2-7; 14 positions agree with TRBD2. The CDR3 consists of 15 residues. The trim removed 4 bases at V and 5 bases at J, leaving 5 bases unmatched. Germline-derived CDR1 and CDR2 are SGHRS and YFSETQ. The DNA for the CDR3 is TGCGCCAGCAGCCTACCGACTAGCGGGAGGGACGAGCAGTACTTC. This encodes CASSLPTSGRDEQYF.

This chain connects TRBV6-1 to TRBJ1-5; no clear D. V dropped 2 bases and J dropped 6 bases, with 17 bases sitting between them. The CDR3 runs 16 residues. Germline CDR1 and CDR2: MNHNS and SASEGT. The CDR3 nucleotides read TGTGCCAGCAGTGAAAGGGCCCCGGGAGGAAGTCAGCCCCAGCATTTT. Amino acid sequence: CASSERAPGGSQPQHF.

The chain combines TRBV7-9 with TRBJ2-7; D may be TRBD1 (5 bases). Looked up from germline, CDR1 is SEHNR and CDR2 is FQNEAQ (reference sequence). V gave up 6 bases and J gave up 5 bases, with 17 bases separating them. CDR3 length: 14 residues. CDR3 coding DNA: TGTGCCAGCAGGCGTATGACAGCCGTGGACGAGCAGTACTTC. This codes for CASRRMTAVDEQYF.

This clone was counted between two and nine times. The chain employs TRBV4-1 and TRBJ1-5; D is uncertain. Per the germline V gene, CDR1 is MGHRA and CDR2 is YSYEKL. The V end was cut by 5 bases, the J end by 2 bases, with 13 bases between. The CDR3 loop spans 15 amino acids. CDR3 nucleotide sequence: TGCGCCAGCAGCTTAGATGCGTGGGGCAATCAGCCCCAGCATTTT. This encodes CASSLDAWGNQPQHF.

A few counts support this clone. The V gene is TRBV11-2, the J gene TRBJ2-3, with D perhaps TRBD1 (6 bases). Trimming pared 3 bases from V and 2 bases from J, leaving 15 bases between. Germline CDR1 SGHAT, CDR2 FQNNGV. This CDR3 region has 16 residues. DNA of the CDR3: TGTGCCAGCAGCTTGACAGGCGCTAAAGCCACAGATACGCAGTATTTT. Its translation is CASSLTGAKATDTQYF.